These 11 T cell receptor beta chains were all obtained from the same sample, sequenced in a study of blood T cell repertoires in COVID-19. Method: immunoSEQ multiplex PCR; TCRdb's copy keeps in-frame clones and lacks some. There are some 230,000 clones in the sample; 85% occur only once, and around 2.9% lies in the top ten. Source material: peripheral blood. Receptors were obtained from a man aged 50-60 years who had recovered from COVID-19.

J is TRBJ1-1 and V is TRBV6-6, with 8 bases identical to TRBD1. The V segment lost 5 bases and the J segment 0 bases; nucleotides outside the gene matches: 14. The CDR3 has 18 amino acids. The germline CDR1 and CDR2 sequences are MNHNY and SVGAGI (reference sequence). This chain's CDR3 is CASSPIQGVPPMNTEAFF. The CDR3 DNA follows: TGTGCCAGCAGTCCCATACAGGGGGTACCCCCTATGAACACTGAAGCTTTCTTT.

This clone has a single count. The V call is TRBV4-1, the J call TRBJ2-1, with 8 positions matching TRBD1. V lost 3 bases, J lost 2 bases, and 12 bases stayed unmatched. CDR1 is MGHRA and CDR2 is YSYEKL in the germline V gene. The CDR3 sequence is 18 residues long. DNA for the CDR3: TGCGCCAGCAGCCAGTCCATCCTTACAGGGGGGACCTACAATGAGCAGTTCTTC. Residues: CASSQSILTGGTYNEQFF.

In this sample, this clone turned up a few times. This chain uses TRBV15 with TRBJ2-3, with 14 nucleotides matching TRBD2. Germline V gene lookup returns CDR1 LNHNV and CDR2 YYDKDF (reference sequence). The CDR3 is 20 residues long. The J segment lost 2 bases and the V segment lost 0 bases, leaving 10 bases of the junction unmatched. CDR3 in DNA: TGTGCCACCAGCAGAGATTGGGGGACTAGCGGGAGTCGGGTCACAGATACGCAGTATTTT. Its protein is CATSRDWGTSGSRVTDTQYF.

The CDR3 loop reads CASSLTAGSSGNTIYF. The CDR3 region has the DNA TGCGCCAGCAGCTTGACAGCTGGCAGCTCTGGAAACACCATATATTTT. The chain employs TRBV5-1 and TRBJ1-3; D ambiguous. The germline gives CDR1 SGHRS, CDR2 YFSETQ. The CDR3 runs 16 residues. V was cut by 1 base and J by 0 bases, with 11 bases left in between. The full variable domain, its missing parts supplied by reference TRBV5-1 and TRBJ1-3, is KAGVTQTPRYLIKTRGQQVTLSCSPISGHRSVSWYQQTPGQGLQFLFEYFSETQRNKGNFPGRFSGRQFSNSRSEMNVSTLELGDSALYLCASSLTAGSSGNTIYFGEGSWLTVV.

CDR3 nucleotides: TGTGCCAGCGGTCAAGGGACAGGGCCTTACAATGAGCAGTTCTTC. Its translation: CASGQGTGPYNEQFF. The chain couples TRBV6-4 to TRBJ2-1; 9 bases agree with TRBD1. The CDR3 is 15 amino acids. V shed 8 bases, J shed 4 bases, and the junction held 9 bases outside the gene matches. The germline V gene encodes CDR1 MRHNA and CDR2 SNTAGT.

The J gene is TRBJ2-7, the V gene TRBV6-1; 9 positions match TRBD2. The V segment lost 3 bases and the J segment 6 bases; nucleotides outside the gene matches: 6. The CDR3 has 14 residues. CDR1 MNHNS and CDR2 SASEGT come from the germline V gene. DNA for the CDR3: TGTGCCAGCAGTGAGGTGGCGGGAGGGTTCGAGCAGTACTTC. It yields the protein CASSEVAGGFEQYF.

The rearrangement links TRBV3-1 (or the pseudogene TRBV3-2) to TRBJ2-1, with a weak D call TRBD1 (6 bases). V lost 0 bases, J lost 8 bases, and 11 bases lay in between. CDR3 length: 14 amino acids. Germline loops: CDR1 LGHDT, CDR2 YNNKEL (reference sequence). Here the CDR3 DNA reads TGTGCCAGCAGCCAAGATGCACAGGGCTATGAGCAGTTCTTC. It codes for CASSQDAQGYEQFF.

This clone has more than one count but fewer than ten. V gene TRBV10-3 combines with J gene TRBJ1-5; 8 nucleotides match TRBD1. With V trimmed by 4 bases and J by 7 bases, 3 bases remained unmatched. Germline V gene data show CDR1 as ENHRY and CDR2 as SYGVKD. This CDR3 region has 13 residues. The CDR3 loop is CAISATGGQPQHF. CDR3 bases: TGTGCCATCAGTGCCACAGGGGGACAGCCCCAGCATTTT.

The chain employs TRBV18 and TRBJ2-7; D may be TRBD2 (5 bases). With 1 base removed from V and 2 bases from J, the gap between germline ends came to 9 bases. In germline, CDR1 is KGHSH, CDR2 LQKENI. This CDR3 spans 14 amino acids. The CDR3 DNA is TGTGCCAGCTCACCACTAGCGACCCCCTACGAGCAGTACTTC. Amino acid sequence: CASSPLATPYEQYF.

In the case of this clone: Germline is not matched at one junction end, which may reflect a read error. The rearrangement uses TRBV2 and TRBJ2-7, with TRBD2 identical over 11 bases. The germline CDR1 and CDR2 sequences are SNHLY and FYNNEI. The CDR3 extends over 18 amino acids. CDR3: CASSGNPGLAGLSYKQYF. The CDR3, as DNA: TGTGCCAGCAGTGGTAATCCCGGACTAGCGGGCCTCTCCTACAAGCAGTACTTC.

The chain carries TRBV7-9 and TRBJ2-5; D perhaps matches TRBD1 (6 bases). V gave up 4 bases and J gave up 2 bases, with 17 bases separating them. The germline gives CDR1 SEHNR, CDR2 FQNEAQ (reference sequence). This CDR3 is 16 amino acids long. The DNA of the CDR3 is TGTGCCAGCAGCTCCGTACGACAGGTGGGACAAGAGACCCAGTACTTC. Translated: CASSSVRQVGQETQYF.